This TCR beta chain was captured by sequencing in a study of blood T cell repertoires in COVID-19. Overall study: Samples taken during acute and convalescent COVID-19 were collected in the United States, Italy and Spain. PBMCs, B-cell-depleted T cells, or T cells were the source of the cDNA or gDNA that made up the material.

Per the original data handling: Amplifying reference gene primers gave estimates of nucleated cell counts. Sequencing used immunoSEQ multiplex PCR; TCRdb keeps in-frame clones, though not all of them. V and J calls plus clone size are reproduced from that table; the DNA served to infer D and trimming. The sample yields 15,000 to 20,000 clones, about four fifths seen once. This sequence was found in a woman aged 70-85 years with active COVID-19. The source material was peripheral blood.

The CDR3 loop is CASSPSRQGLGGYTF. The CDR3 nucleotides read TGTGCCAGCAGCCCTTCGAGACAGGGGCTGGGGGGCTACACCTTC. This chain joins TRBV3-1 (or the pseudogene TRBV3-2) and TRBJ1-2; 8 bases line up with TRBD1. From germline, CDR1 is LGHDT and CDR2 YNNKEL (reference sequence). CDR3 length equals 15 residues. Unmatched junction bases numbered 12, after V lost 4 bases and J lost 8 bases.